The subject of this entry is one TCR beta chain. Antigen unknown. The data derive from a study of OX40 agonist ivuxolimab in advanced cancers. About the study: Males comprised roughly four fifths of the group, whose mean age was around 62 years (range about 20 to 79).

Whole-study findings and limits: Partial responders at 0.1-3.0 mg/kg had among the lowest clonal expansion.

CDR3 length: 14 residues. The V gene lost 2 bases and the J gene lost 3 bases, with 9 bases spanning the gap. CDR1 and CDR2 from the germline V gene are SGHRS and YFSETQ. Sequencing used immunoSEQ multiplex PCR; TCRdb keeps in-frame clones, though not all of them. The data show about 35,000 clones, about 94% seen once. The TCR comes from an adult with an advanced solid tumor such as melanoma, head and neck, liver or kidney cancer. This chain connects TRBV5-1 to TRBJ2-1; D is perhaps TRBD2 (5 bases). Sequencing was performed on CD4+ or CD8+ T cells sorted from blood, taken in a trial of the OX40 agonist ivuxolimab. The CDR3 is CASSLSEGYNEQFF. DNA for the CDR3: TGCGCCAGCAGCTTATCCGAGGGCTACAATGAGCAGTTCTTC.